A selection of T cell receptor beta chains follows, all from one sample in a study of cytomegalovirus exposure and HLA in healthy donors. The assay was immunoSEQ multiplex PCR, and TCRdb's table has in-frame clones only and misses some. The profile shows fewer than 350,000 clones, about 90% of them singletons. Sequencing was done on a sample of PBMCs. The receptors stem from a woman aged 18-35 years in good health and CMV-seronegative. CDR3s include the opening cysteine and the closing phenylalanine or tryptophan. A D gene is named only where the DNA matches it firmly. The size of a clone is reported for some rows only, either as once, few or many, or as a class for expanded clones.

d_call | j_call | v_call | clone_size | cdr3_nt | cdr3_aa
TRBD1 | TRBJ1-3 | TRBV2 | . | TGTGCCAGCAGTCGTGACAGGGCTGGAAACACCATATATTTT | CASSRDRAGNTIYF
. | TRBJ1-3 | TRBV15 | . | TGTGCCACCAGCAGAGACGAACAGGTCTCTGGAAACACCATATATTTT | CATSRDEQVSGNTIYF
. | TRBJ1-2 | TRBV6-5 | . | TGTGCCAGCGGGTCCGGACAGACCGGGGGGGGCTACACCTTC | CASGSGQTGGGYTF
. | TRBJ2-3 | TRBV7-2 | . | TGTGCCAGCAGCCTATGGACTACCGACACGCAGTATTTT | CASSLWTTDTQYF
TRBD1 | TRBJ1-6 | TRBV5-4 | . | TGTGCCAGCAGCTTAGGACAGGGCGACAATTCACCCCTCCACTTT | CASSLGQGDNSPLHF
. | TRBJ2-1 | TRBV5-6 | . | TGTGCCAGCAGCTCCGATGGCAGGCTGCCCTACAATGAGCAGTTCTTC | CASSSDGRLPYNEQFF
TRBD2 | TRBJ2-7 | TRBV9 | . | TGTGCCAGCCAAGGGACTAGCTACGAGCAGTACTTC | CASQGTSYEQYF
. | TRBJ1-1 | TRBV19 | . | TGTGCCGTATCCGCCCGACAGAACACTGAAGCTTTCTTT | CAVSARQNTEAFF
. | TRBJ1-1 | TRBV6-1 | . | TGTGCCAGCACGTTCCAGGGGAATGAAGCTTTCTTT | CASTFQGNEAFF
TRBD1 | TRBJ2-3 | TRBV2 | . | TGTGCCAGCATCGGGACAGGGTGGGATACGCAGTATTTT | CASIGTGWDTQYF
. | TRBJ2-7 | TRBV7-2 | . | TGTGCCAGCAGCTTAGAAAACAGGATCTACGAGCAGTACTTC | CASSLENRIYEQYF
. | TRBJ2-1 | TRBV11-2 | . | TGTGCCAGCAGCTTCTCTCAGGGAAGGGACAATGAGCAGTTCTTC | CASSFSQGRDNEQFF
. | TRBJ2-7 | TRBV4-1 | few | TGCGCCAGCAGCCAAATGGGGGGGGGCCCCTACGAGCAGTACTTC | CASSQMGGGPYEQYF
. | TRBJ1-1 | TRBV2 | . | TGTGCCAGCAGTGAAATATACACCAGGGCTTTCTTT | CASSEIYTRAFF
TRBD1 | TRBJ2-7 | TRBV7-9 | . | TGTGCCAGCAGTAGGGACAGGTCCTACGAGCAGTACTTC | CASSRDRSYEQYF
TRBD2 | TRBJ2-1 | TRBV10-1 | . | TGCGCCAGCAGTAGCGGGGGGGCCTCGTACAATGAGCAGTTCTTC | CASSSGGASYNEQFF
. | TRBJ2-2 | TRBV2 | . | TGTGCCAGCAGTGTTCCGTCGGGGGGCAGCCCCCCCGGGGAGCTGTTTTTT | CASSVPSGGSPPGELFF
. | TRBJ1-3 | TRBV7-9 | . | TGTTCCAGCAGCTTGTGGGAGCCGGAAGGTGGAAACACCATATATTTT | CSSSLWEPEGGNTIYF
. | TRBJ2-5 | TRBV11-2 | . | TGTGCCAGCAGCTGGGAGTACGGGTCTAGTCCGGATGGGGAGACCCAGTACTTC | CASSWEYGSSPDGETQYF
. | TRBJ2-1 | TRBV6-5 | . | TGTGCCAGCAGTTACTCGGGGGGGCGACGCAATGAGCAGTTCTTC | CASSYSGGRRNEQFF
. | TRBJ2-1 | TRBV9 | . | TGTGCCAGCAGCGTAGAGGGGTACAATGAGCAGTTCTTC | CASSVEGYNEQFF
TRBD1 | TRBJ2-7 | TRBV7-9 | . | TGTGCCAGCAGCTTAGTCCGACAGGGCCTCTACGAGCAGTACTTC | CASSLVRQGLYEQYF
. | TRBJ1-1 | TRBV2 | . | TGTGCCAGCAGGGACAGTATGAACACTGAAGCTTTCTTT | CASRDSMNTEAFF
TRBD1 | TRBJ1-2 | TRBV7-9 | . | TGTGCCAGCAGCCCGGACAGGGGGGCCTCCTATGGCTACACCTTC | CASSPDRGASYGYTF
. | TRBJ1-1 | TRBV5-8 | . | TGTGCCAGGCCGAACTCAGGGCACACTGAAGCTTTCTTT | CARPNSGHTEAFF
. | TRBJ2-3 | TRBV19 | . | TGTGCCAGTAGTATATCGCCTATAGCCCGAGATACGCAGTATTTT | CASSISPIARDTQYF
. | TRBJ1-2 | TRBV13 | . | TGTGCCAGCAGCTTATACCCGACAGCTAACTATGGCTACACCTTC | CASSLYPTANYGYTF
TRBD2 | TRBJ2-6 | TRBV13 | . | TGTGCCAGCAGCTACTCCACTGGCGGGGGGCACAGAGAATCTGGGGCCAACGTCCTGACTTTC | CASSYSTGGGHRESGANVLTF
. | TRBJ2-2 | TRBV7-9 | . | TGTGCCAGCAGCTCTCGGGACACCCTCACCGGGGAGCTGTTTTTT | CASSSRDTLTGELFF
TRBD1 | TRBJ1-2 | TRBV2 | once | TGTGCCAGCAGTGACCTCGGGACAGGGGGCGAAGGCTACACCTTC | CASSDLGTGGEGYTF
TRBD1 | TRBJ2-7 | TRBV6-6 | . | TGTGCCAGCACCCCAAGGTCACAGGGGAAGAACGAGCAGTACTTC | CASTPRSQGKNEQYF
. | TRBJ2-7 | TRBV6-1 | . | TGTGCCAGCAGTTTGAGTATATCCTACGAGCAGTACTTC | CASSLSISYEQYF
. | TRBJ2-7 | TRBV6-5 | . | TGTGCCAGCAGTTACTCAAACAGGGTTAACTACGAGCAGTACTTC | CASSYSNRVNYEQYF
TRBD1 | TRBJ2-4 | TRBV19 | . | TGTGCCAGTAGTGTCCGCCGGGACAGACAAAACATTCAGTACTTC | CASSVRRDRQNIQYF
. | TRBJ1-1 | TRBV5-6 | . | TGTGCCAGCAGCTCCATTCCGGGAACTGAAGCTTTCTTT | CASSSIPGTEAFF
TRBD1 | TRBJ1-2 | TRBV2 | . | TGTGCCAGCAGTGGTATTGAGGGGGCAAACTATGGCTACACCTTC | CASSGIEGANYGYTF
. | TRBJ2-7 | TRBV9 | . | TGTGCCAGCAGCGTAGAACCCAGGGTATACGAGCAGTACTTC | CASSVEPRVYEQYF
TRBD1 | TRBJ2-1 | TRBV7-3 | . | TGTGCCAGCAGCTTACCTGGGGACAGGGGCTTAAATGAGCAGTTCTTC | CASSLPGDRGLNEQFF
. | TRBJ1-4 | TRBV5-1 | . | TGCGCCAGCAGCTTGGACGGGGGGGTAGTGGAAAAACTGTTTTTT | CASSLDGGVVEKLFF
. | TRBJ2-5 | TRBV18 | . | TGTGCCAGCTCACCTCCCGGAGAGACCCAGTACTTC | CASSPPGETQYF
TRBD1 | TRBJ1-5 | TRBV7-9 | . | TGTGCCAGCAGCTTTTTCCGTGGACAGGGCGATCAGCCCCAGCATTTT | CASSFFRGQGDQPQHF
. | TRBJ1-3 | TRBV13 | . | TGTGCCAGCAGCACTGGGACACCCGAGGTGCCTGGAAACACCATATATTTT | CASSTGTPEVPGNTIYF
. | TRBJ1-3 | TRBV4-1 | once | TGCGCCAGCAGCCAGAGGGCCTGGCTGGGCCTCGGAAACACCATATATTTT | CASSQRAWLGLGNTIYF
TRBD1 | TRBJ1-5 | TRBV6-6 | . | TGTGCCAGCAGCCTGACAGGGAATCAGCCCCAGCATTTT | CASSLTGNQPQHF
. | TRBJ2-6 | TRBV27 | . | TGTGCCAGCAGTAGCCCGACTGGGGCCAACGTCCTGACTTTC | CASSSPTGANVLTF